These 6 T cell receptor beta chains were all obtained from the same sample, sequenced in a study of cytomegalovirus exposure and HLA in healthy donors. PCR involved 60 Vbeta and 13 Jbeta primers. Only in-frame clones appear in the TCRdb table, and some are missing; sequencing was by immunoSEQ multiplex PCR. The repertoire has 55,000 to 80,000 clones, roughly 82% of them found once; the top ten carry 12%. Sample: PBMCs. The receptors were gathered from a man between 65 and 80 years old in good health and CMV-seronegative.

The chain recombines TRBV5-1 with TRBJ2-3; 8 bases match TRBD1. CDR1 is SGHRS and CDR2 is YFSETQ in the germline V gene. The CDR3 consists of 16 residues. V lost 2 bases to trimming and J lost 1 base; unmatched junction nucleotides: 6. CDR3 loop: CASSFTGTGGTDTQYF. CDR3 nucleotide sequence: TGCGCCAGCAGCTTTACCGGGACAGGAGGCACAGATACGCAGTATTTT.

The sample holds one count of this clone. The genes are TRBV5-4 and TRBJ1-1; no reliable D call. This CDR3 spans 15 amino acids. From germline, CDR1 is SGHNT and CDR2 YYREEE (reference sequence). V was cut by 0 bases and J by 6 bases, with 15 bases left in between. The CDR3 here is CASSLDLVTGSEAFF. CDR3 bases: TGTGCCAGCAGCTTGGACCTGGTGACCGGGTCTGAAGCTTTCTTT.

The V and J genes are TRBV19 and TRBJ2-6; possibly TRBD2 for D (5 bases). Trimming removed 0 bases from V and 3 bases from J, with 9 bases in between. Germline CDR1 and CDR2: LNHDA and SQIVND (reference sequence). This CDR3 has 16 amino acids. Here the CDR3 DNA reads TGTGCCAGTAGTATAGACGGGGTCCGTGGGGCCAACGTCCTGACTTTC. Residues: CASSIDGVRGANVLTF.

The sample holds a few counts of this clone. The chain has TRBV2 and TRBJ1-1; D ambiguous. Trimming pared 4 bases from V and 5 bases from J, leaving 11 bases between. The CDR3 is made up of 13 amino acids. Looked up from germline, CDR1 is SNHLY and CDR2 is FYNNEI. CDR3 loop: CASSGEGETEAFF. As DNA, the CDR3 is TGTGCCAGCAGTGGGGAGGGAGAAACTGAAGCTTTCTTT.

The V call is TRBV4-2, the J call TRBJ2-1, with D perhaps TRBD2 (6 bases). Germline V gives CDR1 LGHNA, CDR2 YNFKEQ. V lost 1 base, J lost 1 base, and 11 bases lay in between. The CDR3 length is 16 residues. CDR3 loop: CASSQGVAASYNEQFF. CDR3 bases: TGTGCCAGCAGCCAAGGGGTAGCGGCGTCCTACAATGAGCAGTTCTTC.

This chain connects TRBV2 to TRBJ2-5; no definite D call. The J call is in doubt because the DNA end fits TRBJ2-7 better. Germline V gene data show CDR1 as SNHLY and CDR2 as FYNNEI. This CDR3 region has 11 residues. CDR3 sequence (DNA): TGTGCCAGCAGTGAGGAGTACGAGCAGTACTTC. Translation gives CASSEEYEQYF.